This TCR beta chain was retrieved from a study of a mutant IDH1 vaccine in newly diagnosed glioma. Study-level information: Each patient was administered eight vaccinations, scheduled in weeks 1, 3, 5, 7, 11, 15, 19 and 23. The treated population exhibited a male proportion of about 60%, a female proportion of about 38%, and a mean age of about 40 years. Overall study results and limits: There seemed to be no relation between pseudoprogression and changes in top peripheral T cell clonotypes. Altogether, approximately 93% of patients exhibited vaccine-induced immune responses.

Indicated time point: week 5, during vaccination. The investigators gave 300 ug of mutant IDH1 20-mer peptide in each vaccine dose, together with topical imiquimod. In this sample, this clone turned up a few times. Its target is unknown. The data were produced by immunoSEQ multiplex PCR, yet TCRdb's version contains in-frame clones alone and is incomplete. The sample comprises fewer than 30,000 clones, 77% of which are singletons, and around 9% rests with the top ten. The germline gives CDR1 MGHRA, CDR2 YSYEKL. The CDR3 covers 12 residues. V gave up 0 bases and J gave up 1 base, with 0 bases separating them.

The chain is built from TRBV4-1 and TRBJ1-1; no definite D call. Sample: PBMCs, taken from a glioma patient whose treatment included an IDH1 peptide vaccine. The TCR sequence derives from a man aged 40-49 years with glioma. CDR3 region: CASSQENTEAFF. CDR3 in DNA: TGCGCCAGCAGCCAAGAGAACACTGAAGCTTTCTTT.